The following is a T cell receptor (beta chain) sequence with its context. Its antigen is unidentified. The junction does not match germline at one end; this may be a read error. In the PCR, 60 Vbeta and 13 Jbeta primers were used. Measured with immunoSEQ multiplex PCR; TCRdb has only the in-frame clones, and not every one. This table has 150,000 to 200,000 clones, 75% to 90% appearing once. This sample stems from a study of cytomegalovirus exposure and HLA in healthy donors. In germline, CDR1 is SSHAT, CDR2 FNYEAQ (reference sequence). This CDR3 comprises 11 residues. Notes on the study in general: The study found most TCR sequences rare, yet found some public TCRs in many donors. In all likelihood, a cluster of highly shared sequence variants was a sequencing artifact. It was taken for granted in presence/absence analyses that sequencing depth across donors was roughly uniform. The only immune exposure information that was available was CMV serostatus.

J is TRBJ2-2 and V is TRBV7-7; D unclear. This receptor was obtained from a girl between 10 and 17 years old in good health and CMV-seropositive. The specimen sequenced was PBMCs. The CDR3 DNA reads TGTGCTAGCAGCTTCGCCGGGGAGCTGTTTTTT. Translation: CASSFAGELFF.